Below, 29 T cell receptor beta chains from the same sample are listed, as sequenced in a study of blood T cells in healthy people across ages. A second PCR of about 6 to 12 cycles used a sample-barcoded 5' primer and a J-beta primer mix. TCRdb re-called the 5' RACE reads through MiXCR, storing one row per CDR3 protein. The repertoire holds 1 million or so distinct CDR3 sequences, with 40% to 50% as singletons. The sample taken for sequencing was blood. Receptor source: a woman between 55 and 75 years old in good health.

The chain employs TRBV29-1 and TRBJ2-1, with 7 nucleotides matching TRBD2. J lost 6 bases, V lost 7 bases, and 6 bases had no gene match. Germline V gene sequence: CDR1 SQVTM, CDR2 ANQGSEA. This CDR3 region has 12 residues. As DNA, the CDR3 is TGCAGCGATGGACTAGGTTTCAATGAGCAGTTCTTC. It translates to CSDGLGFNEQFF.

This chain uses TRBV24-1 with TRBJ2-5; 9 bases fit TRBD1. The CDR3 sequence is 14 residues long. The germline CDR1 and CDR2 sequences are KGHDR and SFDVKD. The ends lost 3 bases at V and 4 bases at J; junction bases unmatched: 2. The DNA of the CDR3 is TGTGCCACCAGTGATCCGGGACAGGGAGAGACCCAGTACTTC. It translates to CATSDPGQGETQYF.

This clonotype appeared a few times. The rearrangement uses TRBV7-9 and TRBJ2-7, with 7 bases identical to TRBD2. The CDR3 covers 18 residues. V shed 4 bases and J 1 base; nucleotides not matched to a gene: 16. Germline V CDR1 and CDR2: SEHNR, FQNEAQ (reference sequence). CDR3 nucleotide sequence: TGTGCCAGCAGCTCCCAAAGGTGGGGTAGCGGGTTTTCCTACGAGCAGTACTTC. Amino acid sequence: CASSSQRWGSGFSYEQYF.

The gene calls are TRBV27 and TRBJ2-7; 7 nucleotides line up with TRBD2. The V gene's germline CDR1 is MNHEY and CDR2 SMNVEV (reference sequence). J lost 2 bases, V lost 5 bases, and 12 bases had no gene match. CDR3 length: 16 residues. The CDR3 spells CASSPSLAVSTYEQYF. Here the CDR3 DNA reads TGTGCCAGCAGTCCCTCGCTAGCGGTATCGACCTACGAGCAGTACTTC.

The V and J genes are TRBV6-1 and TRBJ1-1; D is perhaps TRBD1 (5 bases). Between the trimmed V and J ends, which lost 2 bases and 2 bases, there was a span of 12 bases. CDR3 length: 15 residues. Germline V gene lookup returns CDR1 MNHNS and CDR2 SASEGT. The CDR3 nucleotides read TGTGCCAGCAGTGAATTCGGGACGGCTAACACTGAAGCTTTCTTT. This sequence encodes CASSEFGTANTEAFF.

This chain uses TRBV25-1 with TRBJ1-1, with a tentative D call TRBD1 (6 bases). The ends were cut back, 2 bases at V and 3 bases at J, with 13 bases in the middle. Germline V CDR1 and CDR2: MGHDK, SYGVNS. This CDR3 contains 15 residues. CDR3 protein: CASSEEGGMDTEAFF. The DNA for the CDR3 is TGTGCCAGCAGTGAAGAGGGGGGAATGGACACTGAAGCTTTCTTT.

Turning to this clonotype: A much larger clonotype is one base distant, so this may be a read error. This chain connects TRBV6-6 to TRBJ2-7, with TRBD2 matching 7 bases. The CDR3 extends over 15 amino acids. Germline CDR1 MNHNY, CDR2 SVGAGI (reference sequence). Trimming took 5 bases from V and 4 from J; bases not matched to a gene: 11. CDR3 amino acids: CASSPEDLGGYEQYF. The CDR3 DNA reads TGTGCCAGCAGTCCCGAGGACCTGGGAGGGTACGAGCAGTACTTC.

This clonotype was counted between two and nine times. This chain links TRBV7-9 with TRBJ2-1; TRBD2 aligns across 9 bases. The CDR3 has 16 residues. The J segment lost 11 bases and the V segment lost 2 bases, leaving 13 bases of the junction unmatched. Germline V lookup: CDR1 SEHNR, CDR2 FQNEAQ (reference sequence). The CDR3 bases are TGTGCCAGCAGCTTAAGGCGGGAGGGCCTAGGCGGGAAGCAGTTCTTC. This encodes CASSLRREGLGGKQFF.

V and J are TRBV10-3 and TRBJ1-1; D is unresolved. CDR1 and CDR2 from the germline V gene are ENHRY and SYGVKD. V lost 3 bases, J lost 0 bases, and 11 bases lay in between. This CDR3 is built from 15 residues. The CDR3: CAISDRNAMNTEAFF. The DNA of the CDR3 is TGTGCCATCAGTGATAGGAACGCCATGAACACTGAAGCTTTCTTT.

This clonotype was counted a few times. The chain recombines TRBV5-1 with TRBJ2-7, with D perhaps given as TRBD1 or TRBD2 (5 bases each). V was pared by 5 bases and J by 0 bases, with 12 bases between. The V gene's germline CDR1 is SGHRS and CDR2 YFSETQ. The CDR3 covers 14 residues. The CDR3 DNA is TGCGCCAGCAGAACCGGGACCACCTCCTACGAGCAGTACTTC. This encodes CASRTGTTSYEQYF.

The chain links TRBV7-9 to TRBJ2-1; 8 positions agree with TRBD1. Germline assignment: CDR1 SEHNR and CDR2 FQNEAQ (reference sequence). V was clipped by 6 bases and J by 8 bases; unmatched bases: 6. CDR3 length equals 13 residues. The CDR3 protein is CASRTGVVDEQFF. In nucleotides, the CDR3 is TGTGCCAGCAGGACAGGGGTTGTGGATGAGCAGTTCTTC.

This clonotype was picked up a small number of times. The V and J genes are TRBV12-3 or TRBV12-4 and TRBJ2-1, with TRBD2 identical over 9 bases. The ends lost 3 bases at V and 6 bases at J; junction bases unmatched: 6. The CDR3 has 15 amino acids. The CDR3 sequence: CASSFGLAGINEQFF. CDR3 coding DNA: TGTGCCAGCAGTTTTGGTCTAGCGGGGATCAATGAGCAGTTCTTC.

The rearrangement links TRBV6-1 to TRBJ2-7, with 10 bases lining up with TRBD2. CDR1 and CDR2 from the germline V gene are MNHNS and SASEGT. J gave up 7 bases and V 8 bases, and 11 bases lay outside the gene matches. CDR3 size: 14 residues. The CDR3, as DNA: TGTGCCAGCGGGGTCGAGACTAGCGGGCTAGAGCAGTACTTC. It specifies CASGVETSGLEQYF.

This clonotype has a handful of counts. The V gene is TRBV14, the J gene TRBJ2-7; possible D gene TRBD1, 5 bases. Trimming removed 1 base from V and 2 bases from J, with 9 bases in between. The germline V gene encodes CDR1 SGHDN and CDR2 FVKESK. The CDR3 spans 14 residues. The CDR3 sequence is CASSQVIGAYEQYF. The DNA for the CDR3 is TGTGCCAGCAGCCAAGTCATAGGGGCCTACGAGCAGTACTTC.

This clonotype came up many times. The CDR3 DNA reads TGTGCCAGCAGTTACGCTAGCTACGAGCAGTACTTC. Its translation is CASSYASYEQYF. V gene TRBV6-2 or TRBV6-3 combines with J gene TRBJ2-7; D gene ambiguous. Germline V gene lookup returns CDR1 MNHEY and CDR2 SVGEGT. V lost 2 bases, J lost 3 bases, and 5 bases lay in between. CDR3 size: 12 residues.

This clonotype came up once. V and J are TRBV29-1 and TRBJ2-4, with D maybe TRBD1 (5 bases). The DNA end favors TRBJ2-5, so the J call may be wrong. Germline values: CDR1 SQVTM, CDR2 ANQGSEA. The CDR3 runs 12 residues. The CDR3 loop is CSVRQSKETQYF. The CDR3 nucleotides are TGCAGCGTACGACAGAGCAAAGAGACCCAGTACTTC.

The rearrangement links TRBV1 to TRBJ2-7; TRBD1, the table's D call, was not compared with the DNA. TRBV1 is a pseudogene locus. There are 18 residues in the CDR3. CDR3 residues: CTSSQDKDRVIQSYEQYF. The CDR3 DNA is TGCACCAGCAGCCAAGATAAGGACAGGGTAATTCAGAGCTACGAGCAGTACTTC.

This clonotype was counted between two and nine times. This chain connects TRBV7-9 to TRBJ2-5; 7 bases are shared with TRBD2. The CDR3 runs 16 residues. V was clipped by 2 bases and J by 2 bases; unmatched bases: 8. CDR1 is SEHNR, CDR2 FQNEAQ, per germline (reference sequence). The CDR3 coding sequence is TGTGCCAGCAGCTTAAGGGGCGGGAGTCAACAAGAGACCCAGTACTTC. The encoded protein is CASSLRGGSQQETQYF.

This clonotype has only one observation. J is TRBJ2-5 and V is TRBV28; 8 bases map to TRBD2. V lost 1 base and J lost 1; bases outside the gene matches: 5. The germline V gene has CDR1 MDHEN and CDR2 SYDVKM. The CDR3 consists of 16 residues. The CDR3 region has the DNA TGTGCCAGCAGTTTATTCGCGGGAGGAATCCAAGAGACCCAGTACTTC. Translating it yields CASSLFAGGIQETQYF.

This clonotype was seen a few times. The chain has TRBV11-2 and TRBJ2-6, with 7 bases that match TRBD1. V lost 1 base to trimming and J lost 1 base; unmatched junction nucleotides: 7. CDR3 length: 18 residues. CDR1 is SGHAT, CDR2 FQNNGV, per germline. The DNA of the CDR3 is TGTGCCAGCAGCTTAGCCCGGGGCAGGGGGTCTGGGGCCAACGTCCTGACTTTC. Translation: CASSLARGRGSGANVLTF.

Of note for this clonotype: A read error may account for a junction end that differs from germline. The chain couples TRBV4-3 to TRBJ2-7, with D perhaps TRBD2 (5 bases). Germline CDR1 is LGHNA and CDR2 is YSLEER. The CDR3 is 15 residues long. DNA of the CDR3: TGCGCCAGCAGCCAAGATAGTAGAGGGCTCGCCGAGCGGTACTTC. Protein product: CASSQDSRGLAERYF.

This chain links TRBV5-1 with TRBJ2-3; 7 bases match TRBD2. CDR1 and CDR2 (germline): SGHRS, YFSETQ. V shed 7 bases and J 4 bases; nucleotides not matched to a gene: 12. CDR3 length equals 15 residues. The CDR3 here is CASCSRGVVADTQYF. CDR3 bases: TGCGCCAGCTGCTCACGGGGGGTAGTTGCAGATACGCAGTATTTT.

The chain combines TRBV4-2 with TRBJ2-1; 7 positions match TRBD1. Losses at the gene ends were 0 bases for V and 7 bases for J; bases not matched to a gene: 3. CDR1 LGHNA and CDR2 YNFKEQ come from the germline V gene. CDR3 size: 14 residues. CDR3 in amino acids: CASSQDRGSNEQFF. The CDR3 DNA reads TGTGCCAGCAGCCAAGACAGGGGGTCAAATGAGCAGTTCTTC.

The sample holds many counts of this clonotype. This chain links TRBV15 with TRBJ2-4; D not certain. V was shortened by 3 bases and J by 0 bases, with 12 bases between the two germline ends. This CDR3 has 16 residues. CDR1 is LNHNV, CDR2 YYDKDF, per germline (reference sequence). Here the CDR3 reads CATSRFRELAKNIQYF. CDR3 DNA sequence: TGTGCCACCAGCAGGTTCCGAGAATTAGCCAAAAACATTCAGTACTTC.

V gene TRBV5-1 combines with J gene TRBJ2-1; 10 bases are a match to TRBD1. The CDR3 contains 14 residues. The junction had 3 bases not matched to a gene; V was cut back by 7 bases and J by 2 bases. Germline assignment: CDR1 SGHRS and CDR2 YFSETQ. DNA of the CDR3: TGCGCCAGCGCGACAGGGGGCACCTACAATGAGCAGTTCTTC. This codes for CASATGGTYNEQFF.

This clonotype was observed a few times. The chain carries TRBV9 and TRBJ1-1; perhaps TRBD1 as D (6 bases). V lost 3 bases and J 1 base, leaving 13 bases between the germline ends. Germline V CDR1 and CDR2: SGDLS, YYNGEE. The CDR3 length is 15 residues. The CDR3 DNA sequence: TGTGCCAGCAGCGGCGCCGGGACAACGAACACTGAAGCTTTCTTT. Translated: CASSGAGTTNTEAFF.

The rearrangement joins TRBV12-3 or TRBV12-4 to TRBJ1-6, with a tentative D call TRBD1 (5 bases). V was cut by 5 bases and J by 0 bases, with 14 bases left in between. The CDR3 contains 17 residues. The CDR3 region has the DNA TGTGCCAGCAGTCCCTCGGACACCAGCTCCTATAATTCACCCCTCCACTTT. This codes for CASSPSDTSSYNSPLHF.

The table lists this clonotype with a few counts. J is TRBJ2-2 and V is TRBV28; D is possibly TRBD2 (5 bases). The CDR3 is 15 residues long. Trimming shortened V by 2 bases and J by 2 bases, and 9 bases separated the two germline ends. CDR1 is MDHEN, CDR2 SYDVKM, per germline. CDR3 DNA: TGTGCCAGCAGTTTAACCGGGGTCAACACCGGGGAGCTGTTTTTT. Residues: CASSLTGVNTGELFF.

This clonotype has just a few counts. V usage is TRBV11-1 and J usage is TRBJ2-7, with a possible D match to TRBD1 (5 bases). V lost 6 bases and J 3 bases, leaving 18 bases between the germline ends. Looked up from germline, CDR1 is SGHAT and CDR2 is FQDESV (reference sequence). This CDR3 spans 15 amino acids. The CDR3 protein is CASSLTQGIGYEQYF. Written as DNA, the CDR3 is TGTGCCAGCAGTCTTACCCAGGGAATTGGCTACGAGCAGTACTTC. Variable domain in full (rest from reference TRBV11-1 and TRBJ2-7): EAEVAQSPRYKITEKSQAVAFWCDPISGHATLYWYRQILGQGPELLVQFQDESVVDDSQLPKDRFSAERLKGVDSTLKIQPAELGDSAMYLCASSLTQGIGYEQYFGPGTRLTVT.